These 3 T cell receptor beta chains share one sample of origin, sequenced in a study of blood T cell repertoires in COVID-19. Using immunoSEQ multiplex PCR, the repertoire was profiled, and TCRdb retains in-frame clones only, with some absent. The table shows about 190,000 clones, with approximately 90% occurring only once. Sequencing was done on a sample of peripheral blood. All receptors derive from a man aged 55 to 70 with active or convalescent COVID-19.

The chain couples TRBV5-4 to TRBJ2-5, with 8 bases that match TRBD1. This CDR3 has 16 amino acids. The V gene end was trimmed by 4 bases and the J gene end by 4 bases; junction bases not matched to a gene: 12. Germline CDR1 is SGHNT and CDR2 is YYREEE (reference sequence). CDR3 region: CASSPRQGRFGETQYF. The CDR3 nucleotides are TGTGCCAGCAGCCCTCGACAGGGGAGGTTTGGAGAGACCCAGTACTTC.

The rearrangement uses TRBV23-1 and TRBJ1-5, with 8 bases matching TRBD1. TRBV23-1 is an open reading frame, and its role is uncertain. The length of the CDR3 is 17 residues. The J segment lost 0 bases and the V segment lost 7 bases, leaving 11 bases of the junction unmatched. CDR3 DNA sequence: TGCGCCAGCACCGCCTGTGGACAGGGACATAGCAATCAGCCCCAGCATTTT. It yields the protein CASTACGQGHSNQPQHF.

In DNA, the CDR3 is TGTGCCAGCAGAGGGACAGCCCACGCGAACACTGAAGCTTTCTTT. Protein product: CASRGTAHANTEAFF. This sequence joins TRBV6-5 and TRBJ1-1; 7 nucleotides agree with TRBD1. V lost 6 bases and J lost 1; bases outside the gene matches: 8. Germline values: CDR1 MNHEY, CDR2 SVGAGI. The CDR3 spans 15 residues.